This TCR beta chain was recorded in a study of cytomegalovirus exposure and HLA in healthy donors. 13 Jbeta primers and 60 Vbeta primers were used for the PCR. Produced via immunoSEQ multiplex PCR; TCRdb's table is partial and in-frame only. The sample consists of around 130,000 clones, about 81% of them appearing once. General study results and limits: In an earlier analysis, about 87% or about 30%: the productive usage of most TCR beta V segments. Looking again later, the authors saw that most CMV-associated TCR beta chains seemed HLA-restricted. Using a false discovery rate of 0.05, a later analysis showed that 15,000 to 20,000 TCR beta sequences were associated with HLA alleles.

The CDR3 is made up of 14 amino acids. Germline trimming cut 2 bases from V and 3 bases from J; bases unmatched to any gene: 5. Germline CDR1 is GTSNPN and CDR2 is SVGIG (reference sequence). Concerning this clone itself: Its antigen remains unknown.

The source of this sequence is a man aged 35 to 55 in good health and CMV-seronegative. The sequencing input was PBMCs. The V gene is TRBV30, the J gene TRBJ2-3; 7 bases match TRBD1. The CDR3 DNA sequence: TGTGCCTGGAGTTCGGGGACAGCTACAGATACGCAGTATTTT. This codes for CAWSSGTATDTQYF.